This T cell receptor (beta chain) was captured by sequencing in a study of glioma-infiltrating T cells (dated by TCRdb to the mid-2010s). About the study as a whole: TCR alpha- and beta-chain repertoires were sequenced from glioma tissue, non-neoplastic brain tissue and matched peripheral blood mononuclear cells. To measure divergence between tissue and blood T-cell populations, each tissue-infiltrating repertoire was compared with the peripheral blood repertoire of the same patient. The paired cohort comprised three low-grade glioma patients, several primary glioblastoma patients and three non-glioma patients contributing non-neoplastic brain tissue.

V is reduced by 5 bases and J by 6 bases, leaving a spacing of 8 bases between them. CDR1 and CDR2 are drawn from the germline V gene: MDHEN, SYDVKM. The cysteine opens and the phenylalanine closes a CDR3 of 12 amino acids. Kept here is only the CDR3 DNA, which spans 36 bases and is read in frame from base 1. This clonotype has ten or more counts. No cognate antigen has been identified for it. Since a much larger clone is just one base distant, this may be a read error. The iRepertoire nested amplicon-rescue multiplex PCR (arm-PCR) platform was used to amplify TCR alpha and beta CDR3 regions from RNA. The input for one-step reverse transcription and amplification was 100-400 ng of tissue mRNA or PBMC total RNA. Following bead purification, Illumina adapters were added through a secondary multiplex PCR, and the libraries were then gel-purified between 200 and 400 bp. The libraries contained internal 6-nucleotide barcodes that were used for demultiplexing. Sequencing of libraries was performed on an Illumina MiSeq with 2x220 or 2x250 nucleotide paired-end reads. Per the original workflow: Paired reads were merged using FLASH 1.2.11 and aligned with BWA-MEM to the GRCh37 human genome, and TRA and TRB reads were then extracted. V and J assignment used an IMGT-derived reference of cassette sequences and CDR3 motifs that included pseudogenes. Reads were translated in three frames, and productive CDR3s were defined as those with a C...FGXG motif and no stop codons. A clonotype was defined as a unique combination of a V-J cassette pair and a CDR3 amino acid sequence. Reads were filtered by Hamming distance, thresholded by each sample's sequence error rate in mapped regions. The raw public reads went through TCRdb reprocessing: fastp at Q25, MiXCR clone calling, in-frame beta chains kept. Rows with a matching CDR3 protein are joined into one entry that keeps the most common DNA and genes. What appears here as the V and J calls and clone size reflects TCRdb's work, not the paper's. Present in this sample are approximately 110,000 distinct CDR3 sequences, roughly 25% of which were seen just once. The ten largest clones capture roughly 15% of the sample.

The study at large found these results: Small numbers underpinned the group comparisons: roughly 8 glioblastoma patients, three low-grade glioma patients and three non-neoplastic patients. Tissue and blood shared very few CDR3 sequences, a result attributed to high CDR3 diversity and limited sampling. VJ-independent divergence between tissue and blood was below expectation in non-neoplastic patients but above expectation in all gliomas, especially low-grade gliomas.

This receptor was identified in a human donor with low-grade glioma or glioblastoma, undergoing nonglioma brain surgery, or in good health (not recorded which). Sequenced input: glioma tissue, nonneoplastic brain tissue, or PBMCs (not recorded which). The chain employs TRBV28 and TRBJ1-5; too little of a D gene remains to name it. CDR3 region: CASSLSGQPQHF. The sequenced DNA: TGTGCCAGCAGTCTTTCAGGTCAGCCCCAGCATTTT.